The entry below describes one T cell receptor beta chain. The antigen is unknown. Only in-frame clones appear in the TCRdb table, and some are missing; sequencing was by immunoSEQ multiplex PCR. The sample lists about 39,000 clones, about 63% occurring once. With more than 9 days of culture completed, CD4+ T cells were isolated. Either the mRNA-1273 or the BNT162b2 vaccine was given to participants as two doses. These data belong to a study of vaccination effects on CD4 cells after COVID-19. Study at large: Antigen-specific CD4+ T cells were expanded (with viral peptide pools) by the ViraFEST assay ahead of sequencing.

This CDR3 is built from 15 residues. The V end lost 2 bases, the J end lost 5 bases, and 15 bases lay between the germline ends. CDR1 and CDR2 from the germline V gene are MNHEY and SVGAGI. General study findings and limits: Cross-reactivity with common cold coronaviruses was shown by only 1 of 255 vaccine-induced clones in healthy vaccinees.

The V and J genes are TRBV6-5 and TRBJ2-5, with D maybe TRBD2 (7 bases). The sample was CD4+ T cells from PBMCs cultured without peptide, taken after COVID-19 vaccination. This sequence originates from a human donor who received a COVID-19 vaccine. As DNA, the CDR3 is TGTGCCAGCAGTTACGTTACAGGGAGGGGCGAGACCCAGTACTTC. This codes for CASSYVTGRGETQYF.